The TCR beta chain under discussion was sequenced for a study of regulatory T cells in long-lasting Graves disease. The study's findings and limits: What was studied was peripheral blood only, and not thyroid tissue.

With 6 bases removed from V and 3 bases from J, the gap between germline ends came to 17 bases. The CDR3 contains 15 residues. The germline V gene has CDR1 SGHTA and CDR2 FQGTGA. A few counts support this clonotype. What it recognizes is unknown. As for time point: newly diagnosed GD, antithyroid drugs for less than 3 months. Following extraction of RNA from PBMCs, that RNA was used to make the TCR library. An approximately 9-milliliter sample of peripheral blood was drawn into EDTA tubes. Library construction for TCR beta used iRepertoire HTBI primers and Arm-PCR of CDR3 regions. TCRdb redid the calling of the multiplex PCR reads with MiXCR, one entry per CDR3 protein. The sample holds over 450,000 distinct CDR3 sequences, around 13% seen once. These data were also reused for a study on T cells in Graves' hyperthyroidism and ophthalmopathy.

The rearrangement joins TRBV7-3 to TRBJ1-1; D is undetermined. The clonotype was recovered from a woman aged 25 to 39 with Graves disease. Here the sequenced sample was peripheral blood mononuclear cells (PBMCs), taken at new diagnosis, from a patient treated with antithyroid drugs. The DNA of the CDR3 is TGTGCCAGCAGAGAGTCCCTGCTAGGCGACACTGAAGCTTTCTTT. Its protein is CASRESLLGDTEAFF.